Presented here are 7 T cell receptor beta chains from one specimen sequenced in a study of blood T cell repertoires in COVID-19. Generated by immunoSEQ multiplex PCR, the TCRdb table keeps only in-frame clones and is missing some. The sample holds 35,000 to 50,000 clones; 80% to 90% are singletons and the top ten take roughly a sixth. Sequenced sample: peripheral blood. These receptors all stem from a man between 70 and 80 years old with active COVID-19.

The V call is TRBV7-6, the J call TRBJ1-6; TRBD1 matches 7 bases. Germline CDR1 SGHVS, CDR2 FNYEAQ. The V segment lost 6 bases and the J segment 7 bases; nucleotides outside the gene matches: 12. The CDR3 has 16 residues. The CDR3 sequence is CASSSSGRQGNSPLHF. CDR3 DNA: TGTGCCAGCAGTTCATCGGGTAGACAGGGAAATTCACCCCTCCACTTT.

The chain carries TRBV20-1 and TRBJ1-1; 7 nucleotides align to TRBD1. Per the germline V gene, CDR1 is DFQATT and CDR2 is SNEGSKA (reference sequence). After removal of 3 bases from V and 6 bases from J, the junction contained 4 bases not matched to a gene. CDR3 size: 12 residues. CDR3 loop: CSASDRDSEAFF. The CDR3 bases are TGCAGTGCTAGTGACAGGGACTCTGAAGCTTTCTTT.

This chain joins TRBV2 and TRBJ2-7; possibly TRBD1 for D (5 bases). The germline CDR1 and CDR2 sequences are SNHLY and FYNNEI. The V end was cut by 4 bases, the J end by 7 bases, with 8 bases between. This CDR3 comprises 11 residues. The CDR3 DNA reads as TGTGCCAGCAGTGTGCAGGGTGAGCAGTACTTC. Encoded protein: CASSVQGEQYF. Combining the CDR3 with reference TRBV2 and TRBJ2-7 gives the whole variable domain EPEVTQTPSHQVTQMGQEVILRCVPISNHLYFYWYRQILGQKVEFLVSFYNNEISEKSEIFDDQFSVERPDGSNFTLKIRSTKLEDSAMYFCASSVQGEQYFGPGTRLTVT.

J is TRBJ1-2 and V is TRBV6-2 or TRBV6-3; D remains unclear. Germline V gene lookup returns CDR1 MNHEY and CDR2 SVGEGT. CDR3 size: 13 residues. With 0 bases removed from V and 2 bases from J, the gap between germline ends came to 4 bases. The CDR3 DNA follows: TGTGCCAGCAGTTACTCCGGGAACTATGGCTACACCTTC. Protein sequence: CASSYSGNYGYTF.

The genes are TRBV12-3 or TRBV12-4 and TRBJ2-2; 8 bases fit TRBD1. The trim removed 5 bases at V and 5 bases at J, leaving 1 base unmatched. The CDR3 extends over 13 amino acids. The CDR3 nucleotides read TGTGCCAGCAGTCGACAGGGGACCGGGGAGCTGTTTTTT. Translation: CASSRQGTGELFF.

V usage is TRBV5-1 and J usage is TRBJ1-2; 7 positions match TRBD1. The junction had 10 bases not matched to a gene; V was cut back by 3 bases and J by 8 bases. Germline V gene data show CDR1 as SGHRS and CDR2 as YFSETQ. The CDR3 covers 14 residues. In DNA form, the CDR3 reads TGCGCCAGCAGCTCCGCCGGACAGGCTGGAGGCTACACCTTC. Encoded protein: CASSSAGQAGGYTF.

The V call is TRBV6-2 or TRBV6-3, the J call TRBJ2-1, with a weak D call TRBD2 (5 bases). With 2 bases removed from V and 3 bases from J, the gap between germline ends came to 11 bases. There are 15 residues in the CDR3. CDR1 MNHEY and CDR2 SVGEGT come from the germline V gene. CDR3 DNA: TGTGCCAGCAGTTACACTGAGGGTCACTACAATGAGCAGTTCTTC. Translating gives CASSYTEGHYNEQFF.